A single sample gave rise to the 17 T cell receptor beta chains below, sequenced in a study of identical twins. TCRdb reprocessed the 5' RACE reads with MiXCR, giving one entry per CDR3 protein. Here the sample spans 1.5 million to 2 million distinct CDR3 sequences, about 32% being singletons. The source material was cord blood. The receptors come from a newborn girl in good health.

The J gene is TRBJ2-3, the V gene TRBV7-2; TRBD2 might be the D (6 bases). The CDR3 has 15 amino acids. The germline V and J ends were trimmed by 8 bases and 2 bases, with 17 bases remaining between them. CDR1 is SGHTA, CDR2 FQGNSA, per germline. The CDR3 protein is CASCMWREYTDTQYF. CDR3 coding DNA: TGTGCCAGCTGCATGTGGCGGGAATACACAGATACGCAGTATTTT.

This clonotype came up a few times. In DNA, the CDR3 is TGCAGTGCTTCGACTAGCGGGATGATGGAAGATGAGCAGTTCTTC. This encodes CSASTSGMMEDEQFF. The chain joins TRBV20-1 to TRBJ2-1; TRBD2 aligns across 11 bases. Germline V lookup: CDR1 DFQATT, CDR2 SNEGSKA (reference sequence). CDR3 length equals 15 residues. V shed 5 bases, J shed 8 bases, and the junction held 11 bases outside the gene matches.

On this clonotype itself: Its ends do not fully match the called genes, so a read error is possible. The chain links TRBV4-1 to TRBJ2-5; D is unclear. Germline CDR1 and CDR2: MGHRA and YSYEKL. The CDR3 extends over 14 amino acids. The CDR3 DNA follows: TGTGCCAGCAGCTTATTTTCTACCAAAGAGACCCAGTACTTC. Amino acid sequence: CASSLFSTKETQYF.

The genes are TRBV5-5 and TRBJ2-1, with 7 positions matching TRBD2. Germline V lookup: CDR1 SGHKS, CDR2 YYEKEE (reference sequence). This CDR3 contains 15 residues. J gave up 0 bases and V 4 bases, and 4 bases lay outside the gene matches. The CDR3 coding sequence is TGTGCCAGCAGCCGGGAGGTGAGCTCCTACAATGAGCAGTTCTTC. Translating gives CASSREVSSYNEQFF. Drawing the rest from reference TRBV5-5 and TRBJ2-1, the complete variable domain is DAGVTQSPTHLIKTRGQQVTLRCSPISGHKSVSWYQQVLGQGPQFIFQYYEKEERGRGNFPDRFSARQFPNYSSELNVNALLLGDSALYLCASSREVSSYNEQFFGPGTRLTVL.

The chain couples TRBV25-1 to TRBJ2-5; 10 bases match TRBD1. Judging by the DNA end, TRBJ2-7 fits better; the J call may be wrong. The CDR3 runs 16 residues. Germline V CDR1 and CDR2: MGHDK, SYGVNS. As DNA, the CDR3 is TGTGCCAGCAGTGAATCCCGACAGGGGGCAAAGTTCGAGCAGTACTTC. Translating it yields CASSESRQGAKFEQYF.

The chain couples TRBV9 to TRBJ2-2, with D possibly matching TRBD2 (5 bases). Trimming left V 0 bases short and J 4 bases short, with 13 bases between. Germline CDR1 is SGDLS and CDR2 is YYNGEE. The CDR3 contains 16 residues. The CDR3 region has the DNA TGTGCCAGCAGCGTAGTCCCGAGCGGTGGCACCGGGGAGCTGTTTTTT. Its protein is CASSVVPSGGTGELFF.

This clonotype showed up just a few times. The chain recombines TRBV6-1 with TRBJ2-7, with D maybe TRBD2 (5 bases). Trimming left V 7 bases short and J 3 bases short, with 10 bases between. The CDR3 loop spans 12 amino acids. Germline V gene data show CDR1 as MNHNS and CDR2 as SASEGT. CDR3 residues: CASTQDYYEQYF. CDR3 sequence (DNA): TGTGCCAGCACCCAAGACTACTACGAGCAGTACTTC.

This clonotype showed up just a few times. The rearrangement links TRBV6-6 to TRBJ1-2; 10 bases fit TRBD1. The germline V gene encodes CDR1 MNHNY and CDR2 SVGAGI (reference sequence). The V gene end was trimmed by 2 bases and the J gene end by 6 bases; junction bases not matched to a gene: 3. The length of the CDR3 is 14 residues. In nucleotides, the CDR3 is TGTGCCAGCAGTTACGGGACAGGGGAGGATGGCTACACCTTC. Protein product: CASSYGTGEDGYTF.

The chain recombines TRBV25-1 with TRBJ1-2; tentatively, D is TRBD1 (5 bases). Germline V gives CDR1 MGHDK, CDR2 SYGVNS. Trimming removed 5 bases at V and 4 bases at J, with 14 bases between. The CDR3 length is 14 residues. CDR3 sequence (DNA): TGTGCCAGCAGTAACCCAGGGATTTTCTATGGCTACACCTTC. Translating it yields CASSNPGIFYGYTF.

This clonotype has more than one count but fewer than ten. This sequence joins TRBV7-8 and TRBJ2-3; possibly TRBD1 or TRBD2 for D (5 bases each). Germline V gene sequence: CDR1 SGHVS, CDR2 FQNEAQ. Between the trimmed V and J ends, which lost 5 bases and 2 bases, there was a span of 14 bases. The CDR3 is 15 amino acids. In nucleotides, the CDR3 is TGTGCCAGCAGCCCAAGGGACCTTTTCACAGATACGCAGTATTTT. Its translation is CASSPRDLFTDTQYF.

This chain links TRBV7-3 with TRBJ2-1; D assignment may be TRBD1 or TRBD2 (6 bases each). The CDR3 loop spans 15 amino acids. Deletions cut 2 bases from V and 7 bases from J, with 15 bases between. Germline-derived CDR1 and CDR2 are SGHTA and FQGTGA. The CDR3 region is CASSLEGGPRNEQFF. The CDR3 bases are TGTGCCAGCAGCTTAGAGGGGGGCCCTAGGAATGAGCAGTTCTTC.

The genes are TRBV28 and TRBJ1-1, with D uncertain. The CDR3 is 16 amino acids. Germline CDR1 and CDR2: MDHEN and SYDVKM. Trimming shortened V by 7 bases and J by 4 bases, and 22 bases separated the two germline ends. Here the CDR3 reads CASTPLFLRDATEAFF. CDR3 DNA sequence: TGTGCCAGCACCCCACTCTTTCTGAGGGATGCCACTGAAGCTTTCTTT. Variable domain in full (rest from reference TRBV28 and TRBJ1-1): DVKVTQSSRYLVKRTGEKVFLECVQDMDHENMFWYRQDPGLGLRLIYFSYDVKMKEKGDIPEGYSVSREKKERFSLILESASTNQTSMYLCASTPLFLRDATEAFFGQGTRLTVV.

The chain is built from TRBV19 and TRBJ2-1, with D perhaps matching TRBD1 (5 bases). The J call could be wrong; TRBJ2-7 is a better fit for the DNA end. Germline V gives CDR1 LNHDA, CDR2 SQIVND (reference sequence). The CDR3 sequence is 15 residues long. The CDR3 nucleotides are TGTGCCAGTAGTGAGGACACGGTTACCTACAATGAGCAGTACTTC. Protein sequence: CASSEDTVTYNEQYF.

The rearrangement joins TRBV18 to TRBJ2-2; weak D call: TRBD2 (6 bases). V lost 5 bases, J lost 1 base, and 17 bases lay in between. CDR3 size: 17 residues. The germline V gene encodes CDR1 KGHSH and CDR2 LQKENI. The CDR3 coding sequence is TGTGCCAGCTCATCGTACGGGGGACGGGTGAACACCGGGGAGCTGTTTTTT. Encoded protein: CASSSYGGRVNTGELFF.

V and J are TRBV11-1 and TRBJ2-5; 8 bases agree with TRBD1. After removal of 5 bases from V and 1 base from J, the junction contained 6 bases not matched to a gene. CDR1 is SGHAT and CDR2 is FQDESV in the germline V gene (reference sequence). This CDR3 has 15 amino acids. The CDR3 protein is CASSPRTGLQETQYF. In nucleotides, the CDR3 is TGTGCCAGCAGCCCAAGGACAGGGCTCCAAGAGACCCAGTACTTC.

Remarks on this clonotype: An end of the junction does not agree with germline; a read error may underlie this. The V gene is TRBV18, the J gene TRBJ1-4; 7 nucleotides agree with TRBD1. CDR3 size: 15 residues. From germline, CDR1 is KGHSH and CDR2 LQKENI. The CDR3 nucleotides read TGTGCCACCTCAGCGTACAGGGGAGAGAATGAAAAACTGTTTTTT. It specifies CATSAYRGENEKLFF.

This rearrangement joins TRBV12-3 or TRBV12-4 to TRBJ2-1; 10 bases fit TRBD2. J was trimmed by 5 bases and V by 10 bases; bases with no gene match: 11. This CDR3 spans 15 amino acids. For the CDR3, the DNA is TGTGCCACCGACCGAGCGGGGGGGCTTAACAATGAGCAGTTCTTC. This gives the protein CATDRAGGLNNEQFF.